This T cell receptor beta chain was recovered during a study of T cell changes during pregnancy in multiple sclerosis. Assay: immunoSEQ multiplex PCR; the TCRdb copy retains only in-frame clones and omits some. The table has around 65,000 clones, 88% seen once. The V and J ends lost 10 bases and 0 bases respectively, with 9 bases between them. Germline assignment: CDR1 MDHEN and CDR2 SYDVKM. CDR3 length equals 13 residues. The input for sequencing was peripheral blood, taken in the first trimester of pregnancy. The source of this sequence is a female donor with multiple sclerosis, enrolled in a pregnancy study. V and J are TRBV28 and TRBJ1-4, with unresolved D. The CDR3 protein is CATLRTTNEKLFF. The CDR3 region has the DNA TGTGCCACCCTCAGGACAACTAATGAAAAACTGTTTTTT.